The 17 T cell receptor beta chains below all came from one sample that was sequenced in a study of early T cells in non-severe SARS-CoV-2 infection. TCRdb re-called the 5' RACE reads through MiXCR, storing one row per CDR3 protein. Of around 40,000 distinct CDR3 sequences listed, more than 5.5% are singletons. What was sequenced was whole blood. The source of these receptors is an adult who was a healthcare worker with PCR-confirmed SARS-CoV-2 infection or an uninfected control (not recorded which).

This clonotype was observed at least ten times. The genes are TRBV29-1 and TRBJ2-1, with D perhaps matching TRBD2 (5 bases). Germline assignment: CDR1 SQVTM and CDR2 ANQGSEA. The V gene lost 7 bases and the J gene lost 5 bases, with 15 bases spanning the gap. The CDR3 is 13 amino acids. CDR3 in amino acids: CSARLTNHNEQFF. CDR3 nucleotides: TGCAGCGCGCGACTGACTAACCACAATGAGCAGTTCTTC.

This clonotype was seen at least ten times. The chain recombines TRBV25-1 with TRBJ2-7; D gene uncertain. The CDR3 totals 13 residues. Trimming took off 10 bases at V and 1 base at J, with 14 bases between the two ends. Germline CDR1 reads MGHDK; CDR2 reads SYGVNS. The CDR3 loop is CATSFPGSYEQYF. Here the CDR3 DNA reads TGTGCCACTTCTTTCCCGGGTTCCTACGAGCAGTACTTC.

In this sample, this clonotype turned up many times. DNA of the CDR3: TGCAGTGCTAGAGAACGACAGTCTGGATCTTCACCCCTCCACTTT. It encodes CSARERQSGSSPLHF. This chain connects TRBV20-1 to TRBJ1-6, with D possibly TRBD1 on 5 matching bases. Germline V CDR1 and CDR2: DFQATT, SNEGSKA (reference sequence). CDR3 size: 15 residues. Trimming removed 0 bases from V and 9 bases from J, with 15 bases in between.

This clonotype was detected many times. The CDR3 here is CASSYSNPGGPNNEQFF. CDR3 nucleotides: TGTGCCAGCAGTTACTCGAATCCGGGAGGGCCGAACAATGAGCAGTTCTTC. The V call is TRBV6-6, the J call TRBJ2-1; 8 positions agree with TRBD2. CDR3 length: 17 residues. CDR1 and CDR2 from the germline V gene are MNHNY and SVGAGI (reference sequence). J lost 5 bases, V lost 0 bases, and 9 bases had no gene match.

This clonotype was observed many times. This chain joins TRBV19 and TRBJ2-1, with a weak D call TRBD2 (5 bases). Germline V gene data show CDR1 as LNHDA and CDR2 as SQIVND (reference sequence). With 4 bases removed from V and 6 bases from J, the gap between germline ends came to 13 bases. The length of the CDR3 is 14 residues. CDR3 coding DNA: TGTGCCAGTAGTAGCGGGTTTAGTCCCAATGAGCAGTTCTTC. Amino acid sequence: CASSSGFSPNEQFF.

In its sample, this clonotype was seen many times. The chain recombines TRBV6-6 with TRBJ2-1, with D perhaps matching TRBD1 (5 bases). Trimming stripped 2 bases from V and 1 base from J, with 15 bases between. Germline V gives CDR1 MNHNY, CDR2 SVGAGI (reference sequence). The CDR3 loop spans 17 amino acids. For the CDR3, the DNA is TGTGCCAGCAGTTACAACCAGGGCGGTATTTCCTACAATGAGCAGTTCTTC. Encoded protein: CASSYNQGGISYNEQFF.

This clonotype showed up many times. V and J are TRBV19 and TRBJ1-4; 7 bases are a match to TRBD1. This CDR3 comprises 13 residues. CDR1 is LNHDA and CDR2 is SQIVND in the germline V gene (reference sequence). Trimming cost V 5 bases and J 8 bases; bases outside gene matches: 5. CDR3 protein: CASSENRGEKLFF. DNA of the CDR3: TGTGCCAGTAGTGAGAACAGGGGAGAAAAACTGTTTTTT. Full variable domain (remainder filled in from reference TRBV19 and TRBJ1-4): DGGITQSPKYLFRKEGQNVTLSCEQNLNHDAMYWYRQDPGQGLRLIYYSQIVNDFQKGDIAEGYSVSREKKESFPLTVTSAQKNPTAFYLCASSENRGEKLFFGSGTQLSVL.

This clonotype was picked up a small number of times. The gene calls are TRBV14 and TRBJ2-1, with 12 bases that match TRBD1. The CDR3 is 16 residues long. Per the germline V gene, CDR1 is SGHDN and CDR2 is FVKESK. V gave up 2 bases and J gave up 5 bases; unmatched junction bases: 4. In DNA, the CDR3 is TGTGCCAGCAGCCAAACCGGGACAGGGGGCCACAATGAGCAGTTCTTC. Its translation is CASSQTGTGGHNEQFF.

This clonotype was seen at least ten times. The genes are TRBV11-2 and TRBJ2-1; D remains ambiguous. The CDR3 totals 16 residues. The ends were cut back, 0 bases at V and 7 bases at J, with 16 bases in the middle. In germline, CDR1 is SGHAT, CDR2 FQNNGV. For the CDR3, the DNA is TGTGCCAGCAGCTTAGAAACGGTGGGTCGGAAGAATGAGCAGTTCTTC. Encoded protein: CASSLETVGRKNEQFF. The whole variable domain, remainder taken from reference TRBV11-2 and TRBJ2-1, is EAGVAQSPRYKIIEKRQSVAFWCNPISGHATLYWYQQILGQGPKLLIQFQNNGVVDDSQLPKDRFSAERLKGVDSTLKIQPAKLEDSAVYLCASSLETVGRKNEQFFGPGTRLTVL.

This clonotype was counted at least ten times. This chain uses TRBV6-4 with TRBJ2-1, with D unresolved. Germline V gene data show CDR1 as MRHNA and CDR2 as SNTAGT. V was pared by 6 bases and J by 10 bases, with 13 bases between. The CDR3 is made up of 12 amino acids. CDR3 loop: CASRSAGAEQFF. CDR3 DNA: TGTGCCAGCAGATCCGCTGGTGCCGAGCAGTTCTTC.

This clonotype was counted at least ten times. The chain uses TRBV11-2 and TRBJ2-5; TRBD2 matches at 9 bases. The CDR3 length is 17 residues. Germline V gene lookup returns CDR1 SGHAT and CDR2 FQNNGV. V lost 4 bases to trimming and J lost 5 bases; unmatched junction nucleotides: 14. CDR3 sequence reads: CASSYRRGGRAIETQYF. The CDR3 region has the DNA TGTGCCAGCAGCTATCGCAGAGGCGGGAGGGCCATCGAGACCCAGTACTTC.

This clonotype occurred many times. The chain uses TRBV4-1 and TRBJ2-6; 10 bases match TRBD1. Germline assignment: CDR1 MGHRA and CDR2 YSYEKL. The length of the CDR3 is 17 residues. V lost 1 base and J lost 3; bases outside the gene matches: 3. CDR3 DNA: TGCGCCAGCAGCCAAGCCGGGACAGGGGATGGGGCCAACGTCCTGACTTTC. It is translated as CASSQAGTGDGANVLTF.

This clonotype was counted many times. The chain combines TRBV3-1 with TRBJ2-7; 9 nucleotides match TRBD1. Germline CDR1 reads LGHDT; CDR2 reads YNNKEL (reference sequence). The CDR3 sequence is 16 residues long. Trimming removed 2 bases from V and 3 bases from J; junction bases left unmatched: 8. The CDR3 bases are TGTGCCAGCAGCCAAATCCCCGGGACAGGGCACTACGAGCAGTACTTC. This codes for CASSQIPGTGHYEQYF.

This clonotype was observed at least ten times. This chain joins TRBV29-1 and TRBJ2-2; no reliable D call. V dropped 0 bases and J dropped 2 bases, with 4 bases sitting between them. The CDR3 extends over 13 amino acids. CDR1 is SQVTM and CDR2 is ANQGSEA in the germline V gene. The CDR3 DNA reads TGCAGCGTTGAAGAAGGTAACACCGGGGAGCTGTTTTTT. Translation: CSVEEGNTGELFF.

The table lists this clonotype with a few counts. The CDR3 DNA sequence: TGTGCCAGCACTCCTAAAGGGGGCTCCTACGAGCAGTACTTC. Protein sequence: CASTPKGGSYEQYF. The gene calls are TRBV12-3 or TRBV12-4 and TRBJ2-7, with D tentatively TRBD1 (6 bases). Trimming removed 7 bases from V and 0 bases from J, with 13 bases in between. The CDR3 runs 14 residues.

This clonotype was observed many times. The chain couples TRBV12-3 or TRBV12-4 to TRBJ1-2, with D hard to call. The V and J ends lost 5 bases and 1 base respectively, with 11 bases between them. This CDR3 comprises 14 residues. The DNA for the CDR3 is TGTGCCAGCAGTCCGGTTTCGGGTAACTATGGCTACACCTTC. It yields the protein CASSPVSGNYGYTF.

The chain carries TRBV3-1 and TRBJ1-1, with D hard to call. The CDR3 is 16 residues long. Germline CDR1 and CDR2: LGHDT and YNNKEL (reference sequence). Trimming removed 0 bases at V and 0 bases at J, with 11 bases between. The CDR3 DNA follows: TGTGCCAGCAGCCAAGATCTGGCGGGTATGAACACTGAAGCTTTCTTT. Its translation: CASSQDLAGMNTEAFF.